A selection of T cell receptor beta chains follows, all from one sample in a study of shared clonotypes between healthy human individuals. The repertoire was sequenced with immunoSEQ multiplex PCR; TCRdb's copy has only in-frame clones and lacks some. The sample holds about 660,000 clones, 74% seen once. The sequencing input was memory CD4+ T cells sorted from blood. These receptors were taken from a woman under 40 in good health. Each CDR3 is given with its conserved first and last residue. Each record gives: CDR3 length, V gene, J gene, clone size, D gene, CDR3 DNA, CDR3 protein. D genes are given only for firm matches. Expanded clones get a size class; other rows say once, few or many, or leave the size out.

len: 17
v_gene: TRBV19
j_gene: TRBJ2-2
abundance: -
d_gene: -
CDR3nt: TGTGCCAGTAGCCCACGTACCGGGACTGGAGACACCGGGGAGCTGTTTTTT
CDR3aa: CASSPRTGTGDTGELFF

len: 13
v_gene: TRBV30
j_gene: TRBJ1-5
abundance: -
d_gene: -
CDR3nt: TGTGCCTGGAGTGTACGGAACAATCAGCCCCAGCATTTT
CDR3aa: CAWSVRNNQPQHF

len: 20
v_gene: TRBV2
j_gene: TRBJ2-7
abundance: -
d_gene: TRBD2
CDR3nt: TGTGCCAGTAGCCAACTAAAAACCGAAAGGACTAGCGGGAGATCCTACGAGCAGTACTTC
CDR3aa: CASSQLKTERTSGRSYEQYF

len: 13
v_gene: TRBV7-2
j_gene: TRBJ1-1
abundance: -
d_gene: TRBD1
CDR3nt: TGTGCCAGCGGATCCCAGGGGGACACTGAAGCTTTCTTT
CDR3aa: CASGSQGDTEAFF

len: 12
v_gene: TRBV5-8
j_gene: TRBJ2-1
abundance: -
d_gene: -
CDR3nt: TGTGCCAGCAGCTTGGATTTTAATGAGCAGTTCTTC
CDR3aa: CASSLDFNEQFF

len: 14
v_gene: TRBV18
j_gene: TRBJ1-2
abundance: -
d_gene: -
CDR3nt: TGTGCCAGCTCATTAAGGACTGCTAACTATGGCTACACCTTC
CDR3aa: CASSLRTANYGYTF

len: 12
v_gene: TRBV6-1
j_gene: TRBJ1-1
abundance: -
d_gene: -
CDR3nt: TGTGCCAGCAGTGGGACAGTCACTGAAGCTTTCTTT
CDR3aa: CASSGTVTEAFF

len: 15
v_gene: TRBV6-5
j_gene: TRBJ1-2
abundance: -
d_gene: TRBD1
CDR3nt: TGTGCCAGCAGTTCTCCGGGACAGCTCTCTTTCGGCTACACCTTC
CDR3aa: CASSSPGQLSFGYTF

len: 14
v_gene: TRBV27
j_gene: TRBJ1-5
abundance: -
d_gene: -
CDR3nt: TGTGCCAGCAGTCCTGGACGGATTAATCAGCCCCAGCATTTT
CDR3aa: CASSPGRINQPQHF

len: 15
v_gene: TRBV27
j_gene: TRBJ1-4
abundance: -
d_gene: -
CDR3nt: TGTGCCAGCAGTAGGAAATTTGGGACTAATGAAAAACTGTTTTTT
CDR3aa: CASSRKFGTNEKLFF

len: 14
v_gene: TRBV19
j_gene: TRBJ2-3
abundance: -
d_gene: TRBD2
CDR3nt: TGTGCCAGTAGGGGACTACGTACCACAGATACGCAGTATTTT
CDR3aa: CASRGLRTTDTQYF

len: 15
v_gene: TRBV11-2
j_gene: TRBJ1-4
abundance: -
d_gene: -
CDR3nt: TGTGCCAGCAGCGGCAGACCGGCAACTAATGAAAAACTGTTTTTT
CDR3aa: CASSGRPATNEKLFF

len: 15
v_gene: TRBV6-5
j_gene: TRBJ2-1
abundance: -
d_gene: -
CDR3nt: TGTGCCAGCAGTCTAAGCGGGTTCCCCTACAATGAGCAGTTCTTC
CDR3aa: CASSLSGFPYNEQFF

len: 12
v_gene: TRBV6-1
j_gene: TRBJ1-2
abundance: -
d_gene: -
CDR3nt: TGTGCCAGCAGTGAAGTGGGGGTTGGCTACACCTTC
CDR3aa: CASSEVGVGYTF

len: 14
v_gene: TRBV19
j_gene: TRBJ1-6
abundance: -
d_gene: TRBD1
CDR3nt: TGTGCCAGTAGTACAGGGGGCTATAATTCACCCCTCCACTTT
CDR3aa: CASSTGGYNSPLHF

len: 14
v_gene: TRBV14
j_gene: TRBJ2-3
abundance: -
d_gene: -
CDR3nt: TGTGCCAGCAGCCCGCTATTCCAGGGGGATACGCAGTATTTT
CDR3aa: CASSPLFQGDTQYF

len: 14
v_gene: TRBV7-2
j_gene: TRBJ1-4
abundance: -
d_gene: TRBD1
CDR3nt: TGTGCCAGCACCCGACAGGGTCTTAGTGAAAAACTGTTTTTT
CDR3aa: CASTRQGLSEKLFF

len: 14
v_gene: TRBV12-1
j_gene: TRBJ2-7
abundance: -
d_gene: -
CDR3nt: TGTGCCAGAGGGGGGCGGCCCCTCTCCTACGAGCAGTACTTC
CDR3aa: CARGGRPLSYEQYF

len: 15
v_gene: TRBV7-6
j_gene: TRBJ2-3
abundance: few
d_gene: -
CDR3nt: TGTGCCAGCAACACTCCCGTACAGGGCACAGATACGCAGTATTTT
CDR3aa: CASNTPVQGTDTQYF

len: 15
v_gene: TRBV5-4
j_gene: TRBJ1-2
abundance: -
d_gene: -
CDR3nt: TGTGCCAGCAGCTCGGCCCTCGGGGGCGACTATGGCTACACCTTC
CDR3aa: CASSSALGGDYGYTF

len: 16
v_gene: TRBV27
j_gene: TRBJ2-2
abundance: once
d_gene: TRBD2
CDR3nt: TGTGCCAGCAGTCCCCTAGCGGGAGGTCTCGCCGGGGAGCTGTTTTTT
CDR3aa: CASSPLAGGLAGELFF

len: 11
v_gene: TRBV5-5
j_gene: TRBJ2-5
abundance: once
d_gene: -
CDR3nt: TGTGCCAGCTTTGTAGAGGGGGAGCAGTACTTC
CDR3aa: CASFVEGEQYF

len: 16
v_gene: TRBV5-1
j_gene: TRBJ1-4
abundance: -
d_gene: -
CDR3nt: TGCGCCAGCAGCCCCGACGGACGCTCCAGCGGTGAAAAACTGTTTTTT
CDR3aa: CASSPDGRSSGEKLFF

len: 17
v_gene: TRBV7-8
j_gene: TRBJ2-7
abundance: -
d_gene: TRBD1
CDR3nt: TGTGCCAGCAGCTCTACCGGGACAGGGGGTTCCCCCTACGAGCAGTACTTC
CDR3aa: CASSSTGTGGSPYEQYF

len: 12
v_gene: TRBV28
j_gene: TRBJ2-3
abundance: -
d_gene: -
CDR3nt: TGTGCCAGCAGTCCTGATCGGCGTACGCAGTATTTT
CDR3aa: CASSPDRRTQYF

len: 14
v_gene: TRBV7-9
j_gene: TRBJ1-4
abundance: many
d_gene: -
CDR3nt: TGTGCCACGGGGGAGGTTGCAACTAATGAAAAACTGTTTTTT
CDR3aa: CATGEVATNEKLFF

len: 15
v_gene: TRBV11-2
j_gene: TRBJ1-2
abundance: -
d_gene: -
CDR3nt: TGTGCCAGCAGCTACCCGTCGACAGGAAATAATGGCTACACCTTC
CDR3aa: CASSYPSTGNNGYTF

len: 17
v_gene: TRBV5-1
j_gene: TRBJ2-2
abundance: -
d_gene: -
CDR3nt: TGCGCCAGCAGCTTGGTGGGCCCTCAGGAGGGCAGCGGGGAGCTGTTTTTT
CDR3aa: CASSLVGPQEGSGELFF

len: 16
v_gene: TRBV5-1
j_gene: TRBJ1-2
abundance: -
d_gene: TRBD1
CDR3nt: TGCGCCAGCAGCCTCACCACCGGACAGGGCGGGTATGGCTACACCTTC
CDR3aa: CASSLTTGQGGYGYTF